Included here is one T cell receptor beta chain sequence, with context. The data belong to a study of T cell changes during pregnancy in multiple sclerosis. Clones were sequenced by immunoSEQ multiplex PCR, and TCRdb holds only the in-frame ones, with some missing. This sample carries tens of thousands of clones, under 95% of them seen once, and the ten largest clones take less than 4.5%. This TCR derives from a female donor in good health, enrolled as a control in a pregnancy study. The sample consisted of peripheral blood, taken in the second trimester of pregnancy.

In nucleotides, the CDR3 is TGTGCCAGCAGCTTAGTGCGGGAGACCGGGTACAATGAGCAGTTCTTC. It specifies CASSLVRETGYNEQFF. The V and J genes are TRBV13 and TRBJ2-1; 7 bases map to TRBD2. The CDR3 totals 16 residues. V shed 1 base, J shed 4 bases, and the junction held 7 bases outside the gene matches. Looked up from germline, CDR1 is PRHDT and CDR2 is FYEKMQ (reference sequence). The variable domain in full, with the rest retrieved from reference TRBV13 and TRBJ2-1, is AAGVIQSPRHLIKEKRETATLKCYPIPRHDTVYWYQQGPGQDPQFLISFYEKMQSDKGSIPDRFSAQQFSDYHSELNMSSLELGDSALYFCASSLVRETGYNEQFFGPGTRLTVL.